This T cell receptor beta chain was documented in a study of vaccination effects on CD4 cells after COVID-19. Whole-study findings and limits: Marked clonal contraction was seen in infection- and vaccine-induced clones late after vaccination.

This clone was seen a few times. Its antigen is unidentified. Sequencing was performed with immunoSEQ multiplex PCR; in TCRdb, only in-frame clones are kept and a portion is missing. The table has about 73,000 clones, 65% to 75% seen once; the top ten hold less than 3%. V was shortened by 0 bases and J by 13 bases, with 15 bases between the two germline ends. Germline CDR1 MNHNS, CDR2 SASEGT. The CDR3 spans 13 residues. Antigen-specific CD4+ T cells were first expanded with viral peptide pools by the ViraFEST assay and only then sequenced. With around ten days of culture completed, CD4+ T cells were isolated. None of these healthy vaccinees had been infected with SARS-CoV-2 before vaccination. Some 2 million PBMC were placed in each well, which was supplemented with 10 IU/ml IL-2 and around 10 ug/ml peptides. Replacing half the medium with IL-2 medium was done on days 3 and 7.

Sequenced here: CD4+ T cells from PBMCs cultured with HCoV-NL63 spike peptides, sampled before COVID-19 vaccination. The receptor was derived from a human donor who received a COVID-19 vaccine. V gene TRBV6-1 combines with J gene TRBJ1-1; D remains ambiguous. The CDR3 region has the DNA TGTGCCAGCAGTGAAGCGGGCCCGAAGATTGTTTTCTTT. Translation: CASSEAGPKIVFF.